These 17 T cell receptor beta chains were all obtained from the same sample, sequenced in a study of blood T cell repertoires in COVID-19. Produced via immunoSEQ multiplex PCR; TCRdb's table is partial and in-frame only. This table has about 200,000 clones, roughly 80% appearing once. Sequenced material: peripheral blood. The receptor source for this set is a man between 60 and 75 years old with COVID-19, enrolled during active disease.

The chain links TRBV6-5 to TRBJ1-5; possibly TRBD1 for D (5 bases). The length of the CDR3 is 14 residues. Between the trimmed V and J ends, which lost 6 bases and 2 bases, there was a span of 11 bases. Germline lookup yields CDR1 MNHEY and CDR2 SVGAGI. CDR3 amino acids: CASSRGGGNQPQHF. The CDR3 DNA sequence: TGTGCCAGCAGCCGGGGGGGTGGCAATCAGCCCCAGCATTTT.

The chain links TRBV27 to TRBJ1-2, with D unclear. The CDR3 covers 13 residues. From germline, CDR1 is MNHEY and CDR2 SMNVEV (reference sequence). Deletions cut 2 bases from V and 8 bases from J, with 12 bases between. The CDR3 protein is CASSLEGSLGYTF. The CDR3 bases are TGTGCCAGCAGTTTAGAGGGATCTCTCGGCTACACCTTC.

The J gene is TRBJ1-2, the V gene TRBV5-1; D gene ambiguous. CDR1 SGHRS and CDR2 YFSETQ come from the germline V gene. This CDR3 region has 14 residues. Trimming stripped 3 bases from V and 2 bases from J, with 11 bases between. The CDR3 reads CASSSRVGNYGYTF. In DNA, the CDR3 is TGCGCCAGCAGCTCCCGGGTCGGCAACTATGGCTACACCTTC. The entire variable domain, with the rest obtained from reference TRBV5-1 and TRBJ1-2, is as follows: KAGVTQTPRYLIKTRGQQVTLSCSPISGHRSVSWYQQTPGQGLQFLFEYFSETQRNKGNFPGRFSGRQFSNSRSEMNVSTLELGDSALYLCASSSRVGNYGYTFGSGTRLTVV.

This chain uses TRBV5-4 with TRBJ2-2; possibly TRBD1 for D (6 bases). V lost 4 bases and J 1 base, leaving 11 bases between the germline ends. This CDR3 region has 15 residues. Per germline, CDR1 SGHNT and CDR2 YYREEE (reference sequence). The CDR3 DNA reads as TGTGCCAGCAGCGTCCCGACAGGGAACACCGGGGAGCTGTTTTTT. Protein product: CASSVPTGNTGELFF.

Remarks on this clone: The sample contains more than one DNA sequence encoding this CDR3. The chain uses TRBV11-2 and TRBJ2-1; D is possibly TRBD1 (5 bases). This CDR3 contains 14 residues. The V end was cut by 5 bases, the J end by 3 bases, with 11 bases between. In germline, CDR1 is SGHAT, CDR2 FQNNGV. The CDR3: CASSPRADYNEQFF. The CDR3 DNA follows: TGTGCCAGCAGCCCCAGGGCAGACTACAATGAGCAGTTCTTC.

This chain uses TRBV19 with TRBJ1-1; no firm D call. V dropped 3 bases and J dropped 11 bases, with 13 bases sitting between them. CDR1 is LNHDA, CDR2 SQIVND, per germline (reference sequence). This CDR3 region has 12 residues. Here the CDR3 reads CASSIVGMRAFF. The CDR3 DNA reads as TGTGCCAGTAGTATCGTCGGGATGCGGGCTTTCTTT.

The rearrangement joins TRBV5-4 to TRBJ2-1, with D unresolved. Germline values: CDR1 SGHNT, CDR2 YYREEE (reference sequence). The CDR3 extends over 13 amino acids. The V end lost 0 bases, the J end lost 5 bases, and 6 bases lay between the germline ends. CDR3 protein: CASSLEQNNEQFF. The DNA for the CDR3 is TGTGCCAGCAGCTTGGAACAGAACAATGAGCAGTTCTTC.

The V and J genes are TRBV5-1 and TRBJ1-2, with 9 bases lining up with TRBD1. This CDR3 region has 16 residues. The junction had 8 bases not matched to a gene; V was cut back by 2 bases and J by 3 bases. Germline loops: CDR1 SGHRS, CDR2 YFSETQ. CDR3 sequence reads: CASSLQGAIHYYGYTF. In DNA, the CDR3 is TGCGCCAGCAGCTTACAGGGGGCGATCCACTACTATGGCTACACCTTC.

The chain links TRBV5-4 to TRBJ2-5; 7 nucleotides align to TRBD2. Germline trimming cut 2 bases from V and 3 bases from J; bases unmatched to any gene: 10. The CDR3 totals 16 residues. The V gene's germline CDR1 is SGHNT and CDR2 YYREEE (reference sequence). DNA of the CDR3: TGTGCCAGCAGCTTTTACCGGGACTACCGAGAAGAGACCCAGTACTTC. It specifies CASSFYRDYREETQYF.

This clone occurred once. V is TRBV6-1 and J is TRBJ2-7; the D gene is possibly TRBD2 (6 bases). From germline, CDR1 is MNHNS and CDR2 SASEGT. Trimming took 0 bases from V and 4 from J, leaving 13 bases between them. This CDR3 comprises 15 residues. In DNA, the CDR3 is TGTGCCAGCAGTGAAGCGCCGGGAGTCTGGTACGAGCAGTACTTC. It yields the protein CASSEAPGVWYEQYF.

The genes are TRBV30 and TRBJ2-7; 9 nucleotides align to TRBD2. V was pared by 0 bases and J by 6 bases, with 3 bases of the junction left unmatched. In germline, CDR1 is GTSNPN, CDR2 SVGIG (reference sequence). The CDR3 is 13 amino acids. CDR3 loop: CAWSVELAGEQYF. The CDR3 nucleotides read TGTGCCTGGAGTGTAGAACTAGCGGGCGAGCAGTACTTC.

This clone was observed once. The genes are TRBV14 and TRBJ2-2; D is possibly TRBD1 (6 bases). CDR3 length: 16 amino acids. V gave up 3 bases and J gave up 3 bases, with 14 bases separating them. The germline gives CDR1 SGHDN, CDR2 FVKESK. CDR3 nucleotide sequence: TGTGCCAGCAGCCATGTCGGGACACTATACACCGGGGAGCTGTTTTTT. Translating it yields CASSHVGTLYTGELFF.

This rearrangement joins TRBV6-5 to TRBJ1-1; D might be TRBD1 (5 bases). The germline V gene has CDR1 MNHEY and CDR2 SVGAGI. This CDR3 is 11 amino acids long. The V end was cut by 5 bases, the J end by 6 bases, with 7 bases between. The CDR3 coding sequence is TGTGCCAGCAGTCAGGGCCCTGAAGCTTTCTTT. Amino acids: CASSQGPEAFF.

The chain is built from TRBV7-3 and TRBJ2-2; 13 bases line up with TRBD2. J gave up 3 bases and V 5 bases, and 3 bases lay outside the gene matches. The germline V gene has CDR1 SGHTA and CDR2 FQGTGA. The CDR3 contains 16 residues. CDR3: CASSPGLAGYTGELFF. CDR3 DNA: TGTGCCAGCAGCCCGGGACTAGCGGGATACACCGGGGAGCTGTTTTTT. The full variable domain, with the rest looked up from reference TRBV7-3 and TRBJ2-2, is GAGVSQTPSNKVTEKGKYVELRCDPISGHTALYWYRQSLGQGPEFLIYFQGTGAADDSGLPNDRFFAVRPEGSVSTLKIQRTERGDSAVYLCASSPGLAGYTGELFFGEGSRLTVL.

The chain uses TRBV5-1 and TRBJ1-1; D might be TRBD1 (5 bases). This CDR3 contains 13 residues. Trimming took 0 bases from V and 6 from J, leaving 9 bases between them. Looked up from germline, CDR1 is SGHRS and CDR2 is YFSETQ. CDR3 nucleotides: TGCGCCAGCAGCTTGGAGCGGGACTCTGAAGCTTTCTTT. Its protein product is CASSLERDSEAFF.

The chain recombines TRBV11-2 with TRBJ2-7; D possibly corresponds to TRBD2 (5 bases). The CDR3 has 14 amino acids. CDR1 is SGHAT and CDR2 is FQNNGV in the germline V gene. Trimming stripped 4 bases from V and 4 bases from J, with 14 bases between. The CDR3 DNA is TGTGCCAGCAGCTCCCTCGGAGGAGATTACGAGCAGTACTTC. Its translation is CASSSLGGDYEQYF.

The chain couples TRBV7-2 to TRBJ1-5; 7 bases line up with TRBD1. Trimming at V came to 2 bases and at J to 6 bases, leaving 4 bases not matched to a gene. The CDR3 extends over 14 amino acids. Germline V gene sequence: CDR1 SGHTA, CDR2 FQGNSA. DNA of the CDR3: TGTGCCAGCAGCTTAAGAGGGGGCGGTCAGCCCCAGCATTTT. Protein product: CASSLRGGGQPQHF.